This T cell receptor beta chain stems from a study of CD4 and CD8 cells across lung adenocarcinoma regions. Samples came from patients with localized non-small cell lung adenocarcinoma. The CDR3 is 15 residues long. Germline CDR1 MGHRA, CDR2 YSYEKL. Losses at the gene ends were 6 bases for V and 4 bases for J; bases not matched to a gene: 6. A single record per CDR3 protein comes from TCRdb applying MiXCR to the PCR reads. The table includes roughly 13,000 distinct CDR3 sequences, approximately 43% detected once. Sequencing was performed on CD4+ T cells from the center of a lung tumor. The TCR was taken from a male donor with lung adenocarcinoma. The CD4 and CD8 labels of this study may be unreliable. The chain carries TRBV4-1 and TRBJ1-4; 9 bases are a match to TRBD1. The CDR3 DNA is TGCGCCAGCAGGGGACAGGGAGGAAATAATGAAAAACTGTTTTTT. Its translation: CASRGQGGNNEKLFF.